Listed below are T cell receptor beta chains from one sample, sequenced in a study of regulatory T cells in long-lasting Graves disease. Using its own MiXCR run on the multiplex PCR reads, TCRdb lists one record per CDR3 protein. The table includes some 400,000 distinct CDR3 sequences, 15% detected once. Another study also made use of these data, one on T cells in Graves' hyperthyroidism and ophthalmopathy.

Sample: peripheral blood mononuclear cells (PBMCs), taken at new diagnosis, from a patient treated with antithyroid drugs. The origin of the receptors is a woman aged 25 to 39 with Graves disease. CDR3s include the opening cysteine and the closing phenylalanine or tryptophan. D genes are given only for firm matches. Where a row states a size, it is once, few, many or the class of an expanded clone; other rows omit it.

D gene	clone size	V gene	J gene	CDR3 DNA	CDR3 protein
TRBD2	few	TRBV7-9	TRBJ2-1	TGTGCCAGCAGCTTAGTGCGGGAGATAAAGAATGAGCAGTTCTTC	CASSLVREIKNEQFF
TRBD1	many	TRBV2	TRBJ1-5	TGTGCCAGCAGTGAAGGACAGGGGGCGAGTCAGCCCCAGCATTTT	CASSEGQGASQPQHF
TRBD2	many	TRBV28	TRBJ2-4	TGTGCCAGCAGCCCGCGACTAGCGGGAGACCCAGGGGTAACAGCCAAAAACATTCAGTACTTC	CASSPRLAGDPGVTAKNIQYF
TRBD2	many	TRBV18	TRBJ2-1	TGTGCCAGCTCACAGGGGACTATCTACAATGAGCAGTTCTTC	CASSQGTIYNEQFF
TRBD2	few	TRBV20-1	TRBJ2-5	TGCAGTGCTAGAGGTCTGGGACTAGCGGGAGGGCTTGGAAGAGAGACCCAGTACTTC	CSARGLGLAGGLGRETQYF
NA	many	TRBV12-3/TRBV12-4	TRBJ2-1	TGTGCCAGCAGCCTGGAGAGAGGAACCCCCGGAGTGGATGAGCAGTTCTTC	CASSLERGTPGVDEQFF
TRBD2	many	TRBV24-1	TRBJ2-3	TGTGCCACCAGTGAAATTAGCGGGAGAACTGACACAGATACGCAGTATTTT	CATSEISGRTDTDTQYF
NA	NA	TRBV28	TRBJ2-7	TGTGCCAGCAGTCCAACCCCGCTCGAGCAGTACTTC	CASSPTPLEQYF
NA	NA	TRBV7-8	TRBJ2-2	TGTGCCAGCAGCCTCCTTTCGCGACAGGTCCCCGGGGAGCTGTTTTTT	CASSLLSRQVPGELFF
TRBD2	many	TRBV11-2	TRBJ2-7	TGTGCCAGCAGACCTAATAGCGGGACTCCCTACGAGCAGTACTTC	CASRPNSGTPYEQYF
NA	many	TRBV27	TRBJ1-1	TGTGCCAGCAGTCAACAGGGAGTCGTGAACACTGAAGCTTTCTTT	CASSQQGVVNTEAFF
NA	NA	TRBV18	TRBJ1-5	TGTGCCAGCTCACCAAACAGGGCTTCTCAGCCCCAGCATTTT	CASSPNRASQPQHF
NA	many	TRBV27	TRBJ2-3	TGTGCCAGCAAACTCGTGGGACACAGCCGTGATACGCAGTATTTT	CASKLVGHSRDTQYF
TRBD1	NA	TRBV19	TRBJ1-5	TGTGCCAGTAGTATAGGACAGGGGACCTATCAGCCCCAGCATTTT	CASSIGQGTYQPQHF
NA	many	TRBV14	TRBJ2-7	TGTGCCAGCAGCCAAGCGTCCGGGCTCGAGCAGTACTTC	CASSQASGLEQYF
NA	many	TRBV2	TRBJ1-2	TGTGCCAGCAGGACCTCGACAGCACTTTCTAACTATGGCTACACCTTC	CASRTSTALSNYGYTF
TRBD1	few	TRBV6-1	TRBJ2-2	TGTGCCAGCAGTGAAAGGGGCAGGGGGCCGGGCACCGGGGAGCTGTTTTTT	CASSERGRGPGTGELFF
NA	NA	TRBV15	TRBJ2-1	TGTGCCACCAGCAGAGACGGGAGAGGGGCGTTAAATGAGCAGTTCTTC	CATSRDGRGALNEQFF
TRBD2	NA	TRBV12-3/TRBV12-4	TRBJ2-2	TGTGCCAGCAGTTTTATGGGGGGGAGCGATTCGAACACCGGGGAGCTGTTTTTT	CASSFMGGSDSNTGELFF
TRBD2	many	TRBV3-1	TRBJ2-1	TGTGCCAGCAGCCAACTCGGCGCGACTAGCGGGCATGATGAGCAGTTCTTC	CASSQLGATSGHDEQFF
TRBD2	few	TRBV11-2	TRBJ2-2	TGTGCCAGCAGATTAATACCCCCGGGGACTAGTGTGAACACCGGGGAGCTGTTTTTT	CASRLIPPGTSVNTGELFF
NA	few	TRBV7-9	TRBJ2-7	TGTGCCAGCAGTTTAGAAGTCGGACGCACCTACGAGCAGTACTTC	CASSLEVGRTYEQYF
NA	once	TRBV7-9	TRBJ1-4	TGTGCCAGCAGCTTTCTTCCCCTCGAAAAACTGTTTTTT	CASSFLPLEKLFF